Below are 31 T cell receptor beta chains sequenced from a single sample in a study of shared clonotypes between healthy human individuals. Here immunoSEQ multiplex PCR was the method, and the copy in TCRdb shows in-frame clones only, minus some. In the table there are about 1 million clones, about 80% of which are singletons. The specimen was memory CD4+ T cells sorted from blood. Subset reported: CD45RA-negative fraction. The receptor source for this set is a man between 18 and 35 years old in good health.

The gene calls are TRBV6-5 and TRBJ2-2; D is undetermined. V lost 5 bases and J lost 4, with 14 bases in between. CDR1 and CDR2 from the germline V gene are MNHEY and SVGAGI. The CDR3 is made up of 15 amino acids. DNA for the CDR3: TGTGCCAGCAGTCTTACTGTTTTTGGCACCGGGGAGCTGTTTTTT. It codes for CASSLTVFGTGELFF.

This clone appeared many times. This chain connects TRBV18 to TRBJ2-7; D not resolved. The CDR3 runs to 15 residues. Trimming took off 2 bases at V and 0 bases at J, with 11 bases between the two ends. Germline V lookup: CDR1 KGHSH, CDR2 LQKENI. CDR3 nucleotides: TGTGCCAGCTCACCAGACGCAGTCCCCTCCTACGAGCAGTACTTC. Translated, it gives CASSPDAVPSYEQYF.

The gene calls are TRBV7-2 and TRBJ2-1, with 9 bases matching TRBD2. The ends lost 5 bases at V and 1 base at J; junction bases unmatched: 15. The CDR3 runs to 19 residues. Germline CDR1 and CDR2: SGHTA and FQGNSA. CDR3 sequence (DNA): TGTGCCAGCAGCCTCATATGGGCGGGGGGGCTCGGTTCCTACAATGAGCAGTTCTTC. It is translated as CASSLIWAGGLGSYNEQFF.

In its sample, this clone was seen once. The chain joins TRBV5-8 to TRBJ1-1; D gene unclear. Trimming left V 4 bases short and J 9 bases short, with 10 bases between. This CDR3 comprises 11 residues. Germline lookup yields CDR1 SGHTS and CDR2 YDEGEE. CDR3 region: CASSRTVKAFF. The CDR3 DNA reads TGTGCCAGCAGCCGAACCGTAAAAGCTTTCTTT.

The chain combines TRBV7-6 with TRBJ1-2; tentatively, D is TRBD1 (5 bases). Germline loops: CDR1 SGHVS, CDR2 FNYEAQ. Trimming took off 1 base at V and 4 bases at J, with 13 bases between the two ends. The CDR3 extends over 15 amino acids. CDR3 region: CASSLVQGSSYGYTF. The CDR3 DNA sequence: TGTGCCAGCAGCTTAGTGCAGGGATCTAGCTATGGCTACACCTTC. The full variable domain, completed using reference TRBV7-6 and TRBJ1-2, is GAGVSQSPRYKVTKRGQDVALRCDPISGHVSLYWYRQALGQGPEFLTYFNYEAQQDKSGLPNDRFSAERPEGSISTLTIQRTEQRDSAMYRCASSLVQGSSYGYTFGSGTRLTVV.

The chain combines TRBV30 with TRBJ2-7, with D possibly matching TRBD2 (5 bases). Trimming removed 4 bases at V and 2 bases at J, with 9 bases between. This CDR3 has 12 amino acids. Germline V gives CDR1 GTSNPN, CDR2 SVGIG (reference sequence). The CDR3 sequence: CAWKGGPYEQYF. The CDR3 DNA follows: TGTGCCTGGAAGGGCGGGCCCTACGAGCAGTACTTC.

There are a few counts of this clone. This chain joins TRBV5-1 and TRBJ1-6; 7 bases agree with TRBD1. The CDR3 has 19 amino acids. The germline V gene encodes CDR1 SGHRS and CDR2 YFSETQ. With 4 bases clipped from V and 6 bases from J, the junction kept 19 bases outside the gene matches. In nucleotides, the CDR3 is TGCGCCAGCAGCCCGACGACAGGGATGACCCCACCGGGTAATTCACCCCTCCACTTT. It codes for CASSPTTGMTPPGNSPLHF.

This chain joins TRBV9 and TRBJ2-7, with 12 bases aligning to TRBD2. Trimming at V came to 4 bases and at J to 4 bases, leaving 9 bases not matched to a gene. This CDR3 has 16 amino acids. Looked up from germline, CDR1 is SGDLS and CDR2 is YYNGEE. For the CDR3, the DNA is TGTGCCAGCAGCCAAGACCCGCTAGCGGGAGGGTACGAGCAGTACTTC. This encodes CASSQDPLAGGYEQYF.

The genes are TRBV10-2 and TRBJ2-7, with TRBD2 as a possible D gene (6 bases). V shed 6 bases and J shed 3 bases, with 18 bases lying between them. CDR1 is WSHSY, CDR2 SAAADI, per germline. This CDR3 has 15 amino acids. CDR3 loop: CASRVAETVIYEQYF. As DNA, the CDR3 is TGCGCCAGCAGGGTAGCGGAGACTGTCATCTACGAGCAGTACTTC.

The J gene is TRBJ2-1, the V gene TRBV2; 13 bases align to TRBD2. The CDR3 spans 18 residues. With V trimmed by 4 bases and J by 4 bases, 10 bases remained unmatched. Germline assignment: CDR1 SNHLY and CDR2 FYNNEI. The CDR3: CASSAFTSGRGLYNEQFF. DNA for the CDR3: TGTGCCAGCAGTGCCTTTACTAGCGGGAGGGGACTATACAATGAGCAGTTCTTC.

The chain links TRBV7-2 to TRBJ1-1; TRBD1 is a possible D gene (5 bases). Germline CDR1 reads SGHTA; CDR2 reads FQGNSA. This CDR3 is 13 amino acids long. Here the CDR3 DNA reads TGTGTCATCAGGGTTGAAATGAACACTGAAGCTTTCTTT. Protein: CVIRVEMNTEAFF.

This clone was observed a few times. V usage is TRBV15 and J usage is TRBJ1-5; D not certain. The V end was cut by 5 bases, the J end by 9 bases, with 11 bases between. This CDR3 region has 12 residues. CDR1 is LNHNV, CDR2 YYDKDF, per germline (reference sequence). CDR3 bases: TGTGCCACCAGCGGCCCAGATGGGCCCCAGCATTTT. Translating gives CATSGPDGPQHF.

This clone was seen just once. The rearrangement joins TRBV10-3 to TRBJ1-4; 8 positions agree with TRBD1. Germline V gene sequence: CDR1 ENHRY, CDR2 SYGVKD. With 5 bases clipped from V and 4 bases from J, the junction kept 3 bases outside the gene matches. This CDR3 has 14 amino acids. The chain's CDR3 is CAISQGAVNEKLFF. The DNA of the CDR3 is TGTGCCATCAGTCAGGGGGCTGTTAATGAAAAACTGTTTTTT.

J is TRBJ2-2 and V is TRBV11-1; the match to TRBD2 covers 7 bases. The CDR3 extends over 15 amino acids. V lost 5 bases, J lost 3 bases, and 6 bases stayed unmatched. The V gene's germline CDR1 is SGHAT and CDR2 FQDESV (reference sequence). The CDR3, as DNA: TGTGCCAGCAGCCCCGGACTAGTGGACACCGGGGAGCTGTTTTTT. Translated: CASSPGLVDTGELFF.

This chain uses TRBV18 with TRBJ2-7; 10 bases map to TRBD2. Looked up from germline, CDR1 is KGHSH and CDR2 is LQKENI. CDR3 length: 15 residues. With V trimmed by 6 bases and J by 5 bases, 10 bases remained unmatched. This CDR3 reads CASSSLAGGVDEQYF. In DNA form, the CDR3 reads TGTGCCAGCTCTTCCTTAGCGGGGGGAGTCGACGAGCAGTACTTC.

The J gene is TRBJ2-5, the V gene TRBV4-2, with TRBD2 matching over 12 bases. The V and J ends lost 4 bases and 4 bases, in that order; junction bases with no gene match: 4. Germline V gene lookup returns CDR1 LGHNA and CDR2 YNFKEQ. The CDR3 is made up of 15 amino acids. CDR3 residues: CASSRELAGGETQYF. CDR3 nucleotide sequence: TGTGCCAGCAGCCGAGAACTAGCGGGAGGAGAGACCCAGTACTTC.

About this clone itself: The sample carries other DNA sequences with the same CDR3. The J gene is TRBJ1-2, the V gene TRBV6-1, with D uncertain. V was trimmed by 8 bases and J by 4 bases, leaving 5 bases between them. The CDR3 extends over 10 amino acids. Germline V CDR1 and CDR2: MNHNS, SASEGT. The CDR3 nucleotides are TGTGCCAGCGGAGCCTATGGCTACACCTTC. It translates to CASGAYGYTF.

The chain couples TRBV19 to TRBJ2-2, with 10 bases that match TRBD1. After removal of 4 bases from V and 6 bases from J, the junction contained 8 bases not matched to a gene. CDR1 and CDR2 from the germline V gene are LNHDA and SQIVND (reference sequence). CDR3 length: 16 residues. CDR3 DNA sequence: TGTGCCAGTAGTACTACCGGGACAGGGGTCTCCGGGGAGCTGTTTTTT. Residues: CASSTTGTGVSGELFF.

The chain is built from TRBV5-1 and TRBJ2-5; TRBD1 or TRBD2 may be the D gene (5 bases each). Trimming shortened V by 1 base and J by 5 bases, and 9 bases separated the two germline ends. Looked up from germline, CDR1 is SGHRS and CDR2 is YFSETQ. The CDR3 spans 13 residues. CDR3 sequence reads: CASSLKGTETQYF. CDR3 bases: TGCGCCAGCAGCTTGAAAGGGACGGAGACCCAGTACTTC.

Turning to this clone: The sample holds other DNA sequences that translate to the same CDR3. V is TRBV5-1 and J is TRBJ1-1; TRBD1 is a possible D gene (5 bases). There are 13 residues in the CDR3. The ends were cut back, 4 bases at V and 5 bases at J, with 12 bases in the middle. Germline V gives CDR1 SGHRS, CDR2 YFSETQ. DNA for the CDR3: TGCGCCAGCAGCCTCACGGGGGGGACTGAAGCTTTCTTT. It encodes CASSLTGGTEAFF.

A word on this clone: Other DNA variants within this sample encode the same CDR3. The chain employs TRBV10-3 and TRBJ1-3; maybe TRBD1 (5 bases). This CDR3 has 12 residues. With 10 bases removed from V and 4 bases from J, the gap between germline ends came to 11 bases. In germline, CDR1 is ENHRY, CDR2 SYGVKD. This CDR3 is CATQGSGNTIYF. The CDR3 nucleotides read TGTGCCACCCAGGGTTCCGGAAACACCATATATTTT.

On this clone: A read error may explain this, as a much larger clone is one base away. This sample also contains other DNA sequences that code for the same CDR3. J is TRBJ1-2 and V is TRBV5-6; 7 bases map to TRBD1. The junction had 5 bases not matched to a gene; V was cut back by 4 bases and J by 5 bases. The germline V gene has CDR1 SGHDT and CDR2 YYEEEE. This CDR3 region has 13 residues. Written as DNA, the CDR3 is TGTGCCAGCAGCCCGACAGGGAATTATGGCTACACCTTC. It translates to CASSPTGNYGYTF. The variable domain in full, completed from reference TRBV5-6 and TRBJ1-2, reads DAGVTQSPTHLIKTRGQQVTLRCSPKSGHDTVSWYQQALGQGPQFIFQYYEEEERQRGNFPDRFSGHQFPNYSSELNVNALLLGDSALYLCASSPTGNYGYTFGSGTRLTVV.

The chain couples TRBV19 to TRBJ2-1; the match to TRBD2 covers 7 bases. The trim removed 0 bases at V and 5 bases at J, leaving 7 bases unmatched. Germline V CDR1 and CDR2: LNHDA, SQIVND (reference sequence). This CDR3 contains 16 residues. The CDR3 spells CASSIEAGFMHNEQFF. The CDR3 nucleotides read TGTGCCAGTAGTATAGAAGCGGGATTCATGCACAATGAGCAGTTCTTC.

In this sample, this clone turned up a few times. The V call is TRBV6-5, the J call TRBJ1-5; maybe TRBD1 (5 bases). CDR1 is MNHEY, CDR2 SVGAGI, per germline. There are 15 residues in the CDR3. Trimming removed 0 bases from V and 7 bases from J, with 13 bases in between. CDR3 DNA sequence: TGTGCCAGCAGTTACTCTGGGGCCTCGGGGCAGCCCCAGCATTTT. It encodes CASSYSGASGQPQHF.

The V call is TRBV5-8, the J call TRBJ1-5; D is perhaps TRBD1 (6 bases). This CDR3 contains 15 residues. Germline values: CDR1 SGHTS, CDR2 YDEGEE. V was trimmed by 6 bases and J by 0 bases, leaving 13 bases between them. Written as DNA, the CDR3 is TGTGCCAGCACCGCGGGAGGGGGTAGCAATCAGCCCCAGCATTTT. Translation gives CASTAGGGSNQPQHF.

With respect to this clone: At one end, the junction sequence differs from germline, possibly due to a read error. This CDR3 reads CATGTGTYGQYF. In DNA, the CDR3 is TGCGCAACCGGGACAGGGACCTACGGGCAGTACTTC. The chain recombines TRBV10-1 with TRBJ2-7; 9 bases fit TRBD1. The CDR3 has 12 amino acids. From germline, CDR1 is WNHNN and CDR2 SYGVQD (reference sequence).

The chain employs TRBV14 and TRBJ2-5, with unresolved D. This CDR3 is built from 14 residues. Germline V gene sequence: CDR1 SGHDN, CDR2 FVKESK. Deletions cut 3 bases from V and 0 bases from J, with 8 bases between. The DNA for the CDR3 is TGTGCCAGCAGCCATCCAGACTACCAAGAGACCCAGTACTTC. It yields the protein CASSHPDYQETQYF.

This sequence joins TRBV23-1 and TRBJ2-5; 8 positions agree with TRBD1. TRBV23-1 is sorted into the ORF group, with uncertain function. The junction had 13 bases not matched to a gene; V was cut back by 7 bases and J by 3 bases. This CDR3 comprises 16 residues. DNA for the CDR3: TGCGCCAGCATCCCCGGGACAGGAAAAAAGGAAGAGACCCAGTACTTC. Amino acid sequence: CASIPGTGKKEETQYF.

The chain recombines TRBV2 with TRBJ1-2; possibly TRBD1 for D (5 bases). Deletions cut 2 bases from V and 7 bases from J, with 11 bases between. The CDR3 extends over 13 amino acids. Germline V gene sequence: CDR1 SNHLY, CDR2 FYNNEI. CDR3 DNA: TGTGCCAGCAGTGAATGGTCAGGGAGTGGCTACACCTTC. It translates to CASSEWSGSGYTF. Full variable domain (missing parts from reference TRBV2 and TRBJ1-2): EPEVTQTPSHQVTQMGQEVILRCVPISNHLYFYWYRQILGQKVEFLVSFYNNEISEKSEIFDDQFSVERPDGSNFTLKIRSTKLEDSAMYFCASSEWSGSGYTFGSGTRLTVV.

Only one count was recorded for this clone. The V and J genes are TRBV5-1 and TRBJ2-3; 7 bases are a match to TRBD2. V dropped 1 base and J dropped 1; count of bases not matched to a gene: 9. CDR1 and CDR2 from the germline V gene are SGHRS and YFSETQ. The CDR3 consists of 17 residues. In nucleotides, the CDR3 is TGCGCCAGCAGCTTGCCGACCCAGGGAGGGGGCACAGATACGCAGTATTTT. This gives the protein CASSLPTQGGGTDTQYF.

The rearrangement links TRBV6-5 to TRBJ1-3; weak D call: TRBD1 (5 bases). V gave up 5 bases and J gave up 2 bases, with 10 bases separating them. CDR3 length equals 14 residues. Germline assignment: CDR1 MNHEY and CDR2 SVGAGI. CDR3 in amino acids: CASSRDFTGNTIYF. CDR3 DNA: TGTGCCAGCAGTCGGGACTTTACTGGAAACACCATATATTTT.